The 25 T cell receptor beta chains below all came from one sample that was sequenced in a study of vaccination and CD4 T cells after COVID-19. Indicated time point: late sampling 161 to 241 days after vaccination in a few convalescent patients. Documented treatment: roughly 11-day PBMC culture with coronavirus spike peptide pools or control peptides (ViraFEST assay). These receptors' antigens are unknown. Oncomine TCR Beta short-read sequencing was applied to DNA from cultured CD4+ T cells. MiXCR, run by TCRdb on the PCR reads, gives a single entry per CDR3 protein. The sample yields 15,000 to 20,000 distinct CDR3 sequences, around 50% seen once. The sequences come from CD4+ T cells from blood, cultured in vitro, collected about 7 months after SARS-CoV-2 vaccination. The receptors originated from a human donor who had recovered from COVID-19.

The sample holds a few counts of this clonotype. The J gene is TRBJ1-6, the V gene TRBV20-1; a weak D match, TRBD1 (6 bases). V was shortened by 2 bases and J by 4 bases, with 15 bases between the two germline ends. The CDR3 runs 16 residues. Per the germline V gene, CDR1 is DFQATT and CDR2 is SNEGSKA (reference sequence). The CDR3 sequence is CSARPTGRDYNSPLHF. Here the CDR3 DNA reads TGCAGTGCTAGACCTACAGGGCGAGATTATAATTCACCCCTCCACTTT.

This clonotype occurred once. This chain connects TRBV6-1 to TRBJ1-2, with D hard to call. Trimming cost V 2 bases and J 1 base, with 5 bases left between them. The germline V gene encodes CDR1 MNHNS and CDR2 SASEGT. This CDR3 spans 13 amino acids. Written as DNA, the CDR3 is TGTGCCAGCAGTGAAACGGTTAACTATGGCTACACCTTC. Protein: CASSETVNYGYTF.

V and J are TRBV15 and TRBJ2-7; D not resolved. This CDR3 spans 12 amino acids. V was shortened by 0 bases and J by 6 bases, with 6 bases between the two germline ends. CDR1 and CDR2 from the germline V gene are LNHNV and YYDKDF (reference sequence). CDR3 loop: CATSRDHSEQYF. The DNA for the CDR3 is TGTGCCACCAGCAGAGACCACAGCGAGCAGTACTTC. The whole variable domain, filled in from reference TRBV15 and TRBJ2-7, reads DAMVIQNPRYQVTQFGKPVTLSCSQTLNHNVMYWYQQKSSQAPKLLFHYYDKDFNNEADTPDNFQSRRPNTSFCFLDIRSPGLGDTAMYLCATSRDHSEQYFGPGTRLTVT.

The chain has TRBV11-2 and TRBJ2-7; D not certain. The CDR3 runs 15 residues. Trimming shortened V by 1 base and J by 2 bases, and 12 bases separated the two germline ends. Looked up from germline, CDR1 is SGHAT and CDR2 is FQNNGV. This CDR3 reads CASSLVLLQPYEQYF. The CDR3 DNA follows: TGTGCCAGCAGCTTAGTACTCCTTCAACCCTACGAGCAGTACTTC.

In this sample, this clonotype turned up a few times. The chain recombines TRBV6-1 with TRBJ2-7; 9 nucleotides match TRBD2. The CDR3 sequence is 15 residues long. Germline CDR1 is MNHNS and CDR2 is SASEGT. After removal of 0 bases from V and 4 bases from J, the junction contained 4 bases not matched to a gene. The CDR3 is CASSEAPSGTYEQYF. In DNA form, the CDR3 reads TGTGCCAGCAGTGAAGCGCCTAGCGGGACGTACGAGCAGTACTTC.

The chain's CDR3 is CASRPLGPSLHF. Here the CDR3 DNA reads TGTGCCAGCAGGCCCTTGGGCCCATCCCTCCACTTT. The V gene is TRBV2, the J gene TRBJ1-6; D is ambiguous. This CDR3 has 12 amino acids. Trimming left V 6 bases short and J 14 bases short, with 14 bases between. CDR1 and CDR2 from the germline V gene are SNHLY and FYNNEI.

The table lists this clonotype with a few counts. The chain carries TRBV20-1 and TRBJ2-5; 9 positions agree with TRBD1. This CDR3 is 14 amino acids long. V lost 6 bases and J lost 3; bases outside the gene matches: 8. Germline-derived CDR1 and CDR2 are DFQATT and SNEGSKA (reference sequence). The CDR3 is CSAGGQGFKETQYF. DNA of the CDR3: TGCAGTGCCGGAGGACAGGGGTTCAAAGAGACCCAGTACTTC.

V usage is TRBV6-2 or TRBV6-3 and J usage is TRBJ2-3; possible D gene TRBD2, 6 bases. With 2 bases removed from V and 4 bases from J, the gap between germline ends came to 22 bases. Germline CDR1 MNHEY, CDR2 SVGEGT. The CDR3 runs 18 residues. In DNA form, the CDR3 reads TGTGCCAGCAGTTACGGGGGGACCTCTCATGGAGTCGCAGATACGCAGTATTTT. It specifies CASSYGGTSHGVADTQYF.

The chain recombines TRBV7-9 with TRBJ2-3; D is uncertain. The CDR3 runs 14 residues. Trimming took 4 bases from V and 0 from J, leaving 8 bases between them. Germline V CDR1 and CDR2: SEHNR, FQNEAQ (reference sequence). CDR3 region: CASSSDRSTDTQYF. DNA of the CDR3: TGTGCCAGCAGCTCCGACCGGAGCACAGATACGCAGTATTTT.

CDR3 sequence: CSARPPSSYNEQFF. CDR3 nucleotide sequence: TGCAGTGCTAGGCCCCCGAGCTCCTACAATGAGCAGTTCTTC. This chain links TRBV20-1 with TRBJ2-1; D gene uncertain. V was pared by 3 bases and J by 0 bases, with 9 bases between. Germline V gene data show CDR1 as DFQATT and CDR2 as SNEGSKA (reference sequence). This CDR3 has 14 amino acids.

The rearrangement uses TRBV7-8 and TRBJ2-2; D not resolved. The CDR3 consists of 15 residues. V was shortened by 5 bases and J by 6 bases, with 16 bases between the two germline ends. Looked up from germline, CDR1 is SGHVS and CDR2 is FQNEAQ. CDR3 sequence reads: CASSPRRVAAGELFF. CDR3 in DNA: TGTGCCAGCAGCCCCCGACGGGTCGCTGCCGGGGAGCTGTTTTTT.

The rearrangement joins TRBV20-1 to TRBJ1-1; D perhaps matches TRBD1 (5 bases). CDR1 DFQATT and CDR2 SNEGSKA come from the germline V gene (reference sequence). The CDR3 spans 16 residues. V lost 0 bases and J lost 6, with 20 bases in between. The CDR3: CSARDRIFVGVAEAFF. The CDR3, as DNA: TGCAGTGCTAGAGATCGGATTTTCGTAGGGGTCGCTGAAGCTTTCTTT.

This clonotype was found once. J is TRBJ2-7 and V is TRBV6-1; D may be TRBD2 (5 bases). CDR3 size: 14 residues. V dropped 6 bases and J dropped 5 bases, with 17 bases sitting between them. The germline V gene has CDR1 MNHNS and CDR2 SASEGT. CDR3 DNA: TGTGCCAGCAGGGAGGAACACAGATCTCACGAGCAGTACTTC. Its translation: CASREEHRSHEQYF.

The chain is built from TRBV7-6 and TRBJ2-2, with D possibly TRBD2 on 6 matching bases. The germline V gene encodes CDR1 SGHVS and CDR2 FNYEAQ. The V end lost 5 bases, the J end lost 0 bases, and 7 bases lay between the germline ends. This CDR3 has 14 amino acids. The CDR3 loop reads CASSRRANTGELFF. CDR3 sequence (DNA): TGTGCCAGCAGCCGGAGGGCGAACACCGGGGAGCTGTTTTTT.

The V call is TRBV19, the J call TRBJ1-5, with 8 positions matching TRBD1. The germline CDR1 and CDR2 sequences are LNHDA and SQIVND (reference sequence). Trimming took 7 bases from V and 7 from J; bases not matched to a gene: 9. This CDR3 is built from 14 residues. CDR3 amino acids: CASTLTGEYQPQHF. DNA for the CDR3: TGTGCCAGTACCTTGACAGGGGAGTACCAGCCCCAGCATTTT.

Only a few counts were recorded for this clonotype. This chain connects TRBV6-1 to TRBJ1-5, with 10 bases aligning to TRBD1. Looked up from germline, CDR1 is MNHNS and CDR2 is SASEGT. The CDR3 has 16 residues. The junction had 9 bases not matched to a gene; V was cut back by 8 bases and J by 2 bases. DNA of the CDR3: TGTGCCAGCTATATAGGAGGGACAGGGGGCAATCAGCCCCAGCATTTT. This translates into CASYIGGTGGNQPQHF.

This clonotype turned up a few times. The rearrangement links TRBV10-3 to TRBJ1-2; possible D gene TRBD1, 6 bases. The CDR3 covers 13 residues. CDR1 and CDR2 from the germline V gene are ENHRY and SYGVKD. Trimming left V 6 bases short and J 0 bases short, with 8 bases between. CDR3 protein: CAIREGANYGYTF. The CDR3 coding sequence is TGTGCCATCAGGGAGGGGGCTAACTATGGCTACACCTTC.

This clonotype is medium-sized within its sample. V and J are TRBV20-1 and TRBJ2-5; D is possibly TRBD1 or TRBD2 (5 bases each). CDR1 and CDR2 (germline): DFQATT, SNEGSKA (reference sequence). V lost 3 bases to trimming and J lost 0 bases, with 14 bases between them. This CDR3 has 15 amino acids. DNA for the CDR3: TGCAGTGCTAGGTCGACCCGGGACGACCAAGAGACCCAGTACTTC. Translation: CSARSTRDDQETQYF.

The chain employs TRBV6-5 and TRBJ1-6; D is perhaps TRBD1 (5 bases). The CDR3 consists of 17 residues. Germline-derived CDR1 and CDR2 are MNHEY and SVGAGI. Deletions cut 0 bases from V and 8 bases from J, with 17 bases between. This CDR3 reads CASSYSLGGRVDSPLHF. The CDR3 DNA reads TGTGCCAGCAGTTACTCCCTTGGCGGCAGGGTGGATTCACCCCTCCACTTT.

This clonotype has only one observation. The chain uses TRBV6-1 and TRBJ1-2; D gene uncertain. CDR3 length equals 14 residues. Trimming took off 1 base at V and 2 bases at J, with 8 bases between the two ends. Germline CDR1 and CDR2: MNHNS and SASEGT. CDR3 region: CASSEERANYGYTF. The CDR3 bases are TGTGCCAGCAGTGAAGAGAGGGCAAACTATGGCTACACCTTC.

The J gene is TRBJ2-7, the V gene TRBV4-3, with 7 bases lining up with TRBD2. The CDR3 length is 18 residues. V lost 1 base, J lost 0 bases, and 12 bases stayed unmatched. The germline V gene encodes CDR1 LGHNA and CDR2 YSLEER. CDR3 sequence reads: CASSQGWSGGPSSYEQYF. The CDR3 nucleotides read TGCGCCAGCAGCCAAGGGTGGTCGGGAGGCCCAAGCTCCTACGAGCAGTACTTC.

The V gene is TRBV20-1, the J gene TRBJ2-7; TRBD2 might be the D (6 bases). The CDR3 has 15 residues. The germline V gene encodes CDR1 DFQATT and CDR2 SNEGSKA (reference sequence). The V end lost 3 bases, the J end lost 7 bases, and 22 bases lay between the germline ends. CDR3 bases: TGCAGTGCTAGTAATTGGGGGACTTCCATAGGGGAGCAGTACTTC. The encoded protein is CSASNWGTSIGEQYF.

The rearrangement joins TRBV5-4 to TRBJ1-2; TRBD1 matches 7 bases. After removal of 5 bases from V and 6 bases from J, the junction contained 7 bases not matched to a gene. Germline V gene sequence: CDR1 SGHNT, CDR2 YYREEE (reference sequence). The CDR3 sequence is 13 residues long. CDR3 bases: TGTGCCAGCAGGGAACAGGGGTTAGATGGCTACACCTTC. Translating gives CASREQGLDGYTF.

CDR3 residues: CASRSPGQGGYEQYF. The CDR3 nucleotides read TGTGCCAGCAGGTCACCGGGACAGGGAGGCTACGAGCAGTACTTC. The V and J genes are TRBV6-1 and TRBJ2-7, with 9 bases identical to TRBD1. Per germline, CDR1 MNHNS and CDR2 SASEGT. Trimming cost V 6 bases and J 3 bases; bases outside gene matches: 9. The CDR3 loop spans 15 amino acids.

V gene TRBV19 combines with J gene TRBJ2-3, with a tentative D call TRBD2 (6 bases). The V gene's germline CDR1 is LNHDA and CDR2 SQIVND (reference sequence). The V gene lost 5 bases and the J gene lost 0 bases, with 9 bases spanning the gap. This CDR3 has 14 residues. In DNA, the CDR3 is TGTGCCAGTAGTGGAGGGCTGAGCACAGATACGCAGTATTTT. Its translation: CASSGGLSTDTQYF.